Each of the 27 T cell receptor beta chains below was sequenced from the same sample in a study of blood T cell repertoires in COVID-19. The table came from immunoSEQ multiplex PCR; TCRdb's copy has only in-frame clones and leaves some out. Of under 250,000 clones listed, roughly 85% were seen once; the top ten hold 2.9%. Sequenced: peripheral blood. These receptors all stem from a man aged 50-59 years who had recovered from COVID-19.

This chain connects TRBV6-6 to TRBJ2-1, with 7 bases that match TRBD2. The CDR3 runs to 14 residues. From germline, CDR1 is MNHNY and CDR2 SVGAGI (reference sequence). The junction had 4 bases not matched to a gene; V was cut back by 6 bases and J by 2 bases. CDR3 bases: TGTGCCAGCAGGGAGCGGGAAGCCTACAATGAGCAGTTCTTC. It specifies CASREREAYNEQFF.

The chain couples TRBV10-3 to TRBJ1-2; 7 bases are a match to TRBD1. Germline assignment: CDR1 ENHRY and CDR2 SYGVKD. J gave up 0 bases and V 4 bases, and 5 bases lay outside the gene matches. This CDR3 contains 15 residues. This CDR3 reads CAISGDSLANYGYTF. CDR3 DNA: TGTGCCATCAGTGGGGACAGTTTAGCTAACTATGGCTACACCTTC.

The V call is TRBV18, the J call TRBJ2-7; 11 bases match TRBD1. Per the germline V gene, CDR1 is KGHSH and CDR2 is LQKENI. The CDR3 is 15 residues long. With 6 bases clipped from V and 5 bases from J, the junction kept 9 bases outside the gene matches. CDR3 amino acids: CASSADRGRLDEQYF. DNA of the CDR3: TGTGCCAGCTCTGCGGACAGGGGGCGCCTTGACGAGCAGTACTTC.

This clone has only one observation. The chain couples TRBV7-9 to TRBJ2-7, with 10 bases identical to TRBD2. V shed 1 base, J shed 5 bases, and the junction held 5 bases outside the gene matches. Germline V CDR1 and CDR2: SEHNR, FQNEAQ (reference sequence). CDR3 size: 15 residues. In DNA form, the CDR3 reads TGTGCCAGCAGCTTAGGTCTCCTAGCGGGAGACGAGCAGTACTTC. Translation gives CASSLGLLAGDEQYF.

The chain joins TRBV28 to TRBJ2-3; D possibly corresponds to TRBD2 (6 bases). The CDR3 length is 15 residues. The germline V gene has CDR1 MDHEN and CDR2 SYDVKM. Trimming stripped 5 bases from V and 0 bases from J, with 12 bases between. The CDR3 coding sequence is TGTGCCAGCAGTCGAAGGGACTGGAGCACAGATACGCAGTATTTT. This encodes CASSRRDWSTDTQYF.

The chain uses TRBV5-5 and TRBJ1-6; 10 positions agree with TRBD1. CDR3 length equals 16 residues. Losses at the gene ends were 3 bases for V and 6 bases for J; bases not matched to a gene: 6. Germline V lookup: CDR1 SGHKS, CDR2 YYEKEE (reference sequence). The CDR3, as DNA: TGTGCCAGCAGCTCGGACAGGGGGGGGTCTAATTCACCCCTCCACTTT. Amino acid sequence: CASSSDRGGSNSPLHF.

The V call is TRBV13, the J call TRBJ1-1; no clear D gene. The V gene's germline CDR1 is PRHDT and CDR2 FYEKMQ (reference sequence). V shed 5 bases and J shed 1 base, with 5 bases lying between them. There are 12 residues in the CDR3. The CDR3 DNA sequence: TGTGCCAGCAGCCTTTGGAACACTGAAGCTTTCTTT. This gives the protein CASSLWNTEAFF.

The CDR3, as DNA: TGTGCCAGCAGTCGCACAGGGTCCCTCTCCTACAATGAGCAGTTCTTC. This gives the protein CASSRTGSLSYNEQFF. The chain employs TRBV28 and TRBJ2-1; TRBD1 might be the D (6 bases). This CDR3 is 16 amino acids long. Germline V lookup: CDR1 MDHEN, CDR2 SYDVKM. The V end was cut by 5 bases, the J end by 0 bases, with 14 bases between.

The chain joins TRBV13 to TRBJ2-3, with 9 nucleotides matching TRBD1. The CDR3 length is 16 residues. The V segment lost 6 bases and the J segment 1 base; nucleotides outside the gene matches: 8. Germline lookup yields CDR1 PRHDT and CDR2 FYEKMQ (reference sequence). The CDR3 DNA reads TGTGCCAGCAGGATCCGGGGACAGGGCCGCACAGATACGCAGTATTTT. This sequence encodes CASRIRGQGRTDTQYF.

The DNA of the CDR3 is TGTGCCAGCAGCTACCAGGGACAGGGGGTGGAGACCCAGTACTTC. As protein: CASSYQGQGVETQYF. The chain is built from TRBV11-2 and TRBJ2-5, with 11 bases matching TRBD1. J was trimmed by 5 bases and V by 4 bases; bases with no gene match: 6. The CDR3 runs 15 residues. The germline gives CDR1 SGHAT, CDR2 FQNNGV.

V usage is TRBV30 and J usage is TRBJ2-1; D may be TRBD1 (6 bases). The germline V gene has CDR1 GTSNPN and CDR2 SVGIG (reference sequence). This CDR3 region has 14 residues. V was pared by 3 bases and J by 8 bases, with 17 bases between. CDR3: CAWRASGRGDEQFF. CDR3 coding DNA: TGTGCCTGGAGGGCGTCGGGCAGGGGCGATGAGCAGTTCTTC.

This chain uses TRBV9 with TRBJ2-2, with 9 bases that match TRBD1. The CDR3 length is 18 residues. Germline lookup yields CDR1 SGDLS and CDR2 YYNGEE. V was clipped by 0 bases and J by 4 bases; unmatched bases: 10. CDR3 nucleotides: TGTGCCAGCAGCGTAGCTACAGTCACAGGGGGCCCCACCGGGGAGCTGTTTTTT. Translated, it gives CASSVATVTGGPTGELFF.

This clone was seen once. The V call is TRBV28, the J call TRBJ2-7; D may be TRBD2 (6 bases). The germline V gene encodes CDR1 MDHEN and CDR2 SYDVKM. This CDR3 comprises 15 residues. The ends were cut back, 4 bases at V and 2 bases at J, with 15 bases in the middle. CDR3 DNA sequence: TGTGCCAGCAGTTCACCCGGGACTGTAACCTACGAGCAGTACTTC. Its translation is CASSSPGTVTYEQYF.

This sequence joins TRBV18 and TRBJ1-1; D not certain. Germline loops: CDR1 KGHSH, CDR2 LQKENI. This CDR3 has 13 amino acids. Trimming cost V 1 base and J 1 base, with 4 bases left between them. The CDR3 DNA reads as TGTGCCAGCTCACCACTAGAGAACACTGAAGCTTTCTTT. Its translation is CASSPLENTEAFF.

The rearrangement uses TRBV6-5 and TRBJ1-1; 7 bases match TRBD1. Germline V gene data show CDR1 as MNHEY and CDR2 as SVGAGI. The CDR3 contains 15 residues. The J segment lost 4 bases and the V segment lost 6 bases, leaving 11 bases of the junction unmatched. This CDR3 reads CASRPTGIMRTEAFF. The DNA for the CDR3 is TGTGCCAGCAGGCCGACAGGGATCATGCGCACTGAAGCTTTCTTT.

CDR3 nucleotides: TGTGCCAGTAGTATCAGGTTCGAGCAGACCCAGTACTTC. Translating it yields CASSIRFEQTQYF. The chain carries TRBV19 and TRBJ2-5, with unresolved D. Between the trimmed V and J ends, which lost 3 bases and 6 bases, there was a span of 11 bases. The CDR3 runs to 13 residues. Germline CDR1 reads LNHDA; CDR2 reads SQIVND (reference sequence).

This clone was found once. In DNA form, the CDR3 reads TGTGCCAGCAGTCGAATAGCGTCGAGCTCCTACAATGAGCAGTTCTTC. Protein product: CASSRIASSSYNEQFF. This chain joins TRBV6-6 and TRBJ2-1; TRBD2 might be the D (5 bases). V was pared by 5 bases and J by 0 bases, with 14 bases between. CDR1 and CDR2 from the germline V gene are MNHNY and SVGAGI (reference sequence). There are 16 residues in the CDR3.

The V call is TRBV10-3, the J call TRBJ2-4, with 11 bases matching TRBD1. With 5 bases clipped from V and 0 bases from J, the junction kept 6 bases outside the gene matches. Germline lookup yields CDR1 ENHRY and CDR2 SYGVKD. The CDR3 is made up of 17 amino acids. The CDR3 DNA is TGTGCCATCAGTCCAGGGACAGGGGGTTTAGCCAAAAACATTCAGTACTTC. It codes for CAISPGTGGLAKNIQYF.

The gene calls are TRBV7-2 and TRBJ2-2, with 7 bases identical to TRBD2. With V trimmed by 3 bases and J by 6 bases, 1 base remained unmatched. Germline values: CDR1 SGHTA, CDR2 FQGNSA. This CDR3 is built from 13 residues. The CDR3, as DNA: TGTGCCAGCAGCTTCGGACTAGCCGGGGAGCTGTTTTTT. This translates into CASSFGLAGELFF.

The rearrangement uses TRBV28 and TRBJ2-7; TRBD2 agrees at 8 bases. Germline CDR1 MDHEN, CDR2 SYDVKM. CDR3 length equals 13 residues. The ends lost 5 bases at V and 5 bases at J; junction bases unmatched: 5. CDR3 bases: TGTGCCAGCAGTAGTAGCGGGACGGACGAGCAGTACTTC. Encoded protein: CASSSSGTDEQYF.

This chain links TRBV20-1 with TRBJ1-2; D remains ambiguous. Germline CDR1 and CDR2: DFQATT and SNEGSKA (reference sequence). V shed 3 bases and J shed 6 bases, with 17 bases lying between them. The length of the CDR3 is 14 residues. CDR3: CSASRRVGPDGYTF. CDR3 DNA sequence: TGCAGTGCTAGTCGGCGGGTCGGCCCTGATGGCTACACCTTC.

The rearrangement uses TRBV28 and TRBJ2-5; tentatively, D is TRBD2 (6 bases). Germline V gene data show CDR1 as MDHEN and CDR2 as SYDVKM. The CDR3 covers 13 residues. V gave up 5 bases and J gave up 1 base, with 8 bases separating them. The CDR3: CASSRDFQETQYF. The CDR3 region has the DNA TGTGCCAGCAGTAGGGACTTCCAAGAGACCCAGTACTTC.

The rearrangement uses TRBV10-1 and TRBJ2-2, with a possible D match to TRBD1 (5 bases). This CDR3 is built from 13 residues. The germline V gene encodes CDR1 WNHNN and CDR2 SYGVQD (reference sequence). V was shortened by 5 bases and J by 6 bases, with 10 bases between the two germline ends. CDR3 residues: CASSKIRAGELFF. The CDR3 DNA follows: TGCGCCAGCAGTAAAATCAGGGCCGGGGAGCTGTTTTTT.

The chain combines TRBV3-1 (or the pseudogene TRBV3-2) with TRBJ2-3; possible D gene TRBD1, 6 bases. Trimming took off 4 bases at V and 6 bases at J, with 26 bases between the two ends. Looked up from germline, CDR1 is LGHDT and CDR2 is YNNKEL (reference sequence). The CDR3 extends over 18 amino acids. CDR3 sequence: CASSPLRGSGVKRDTQYF. CDR3 DNA sequence: TGTGCCAGCAGCCCTTTAAGGGGGAGCGGAGTGAAGCGGGATACGCAGTATTTT.

This clone has a single count. V usage is TRBV4-1 and J usage is TRBJ2-7, with no clear D. The germline CDR1 and CDR2 sequences are MGHRA and YSYEKL. The CDR3 runs to 17 residues. Trimming cost V 0 bases and J 1 base, with 16 bases left between them. CDR3 loop: CASSQDYWNSRSYEQYF. CDR3 in DNA: TGCGCCAGCAGCCAAGATTATTGGAACAGCCGATCCTACGAGCAGTACTTC.

V gene TRBV5-1 combines with J gene TRBJ2-6; 9 bases line up with TRBD2. Germline V gives CDR1 SGHRS, CDR2 YFSETQ. The CDR3 has 18 amino acids. The ends lost 0 bases at V and 4 bases at J; junction bases unmatched: 8. The CDR3, as DNA: TGCGCCAGCAGCTTGGGTTTAGCGGGAGCAGGCGGGGCCAACGTCCTGACTTTC. Protein sequence: CASSLGLAGAGGANVLTF.

The rearrangement uses TRBV5-1 and TRBJ2-1; 8 bases align to TRBD1. This CDR3 region has 16 residues. Germline V CDR1 and CDR2: SGHRS, YFSETQ. Trimming at V came to 6 bases and at J to 0 bases, leaving 8 bases not matched to a gene. The CDR3 sequence: CASTPRTGSSYNEQFF. CDR3 DNA: TGCGCCAGCACTCCCCGGACAGGGAGCTCCTACAATGAGCAGTTCTTC.